A selection of T cell receptor beta chains follows, all from one sample in a study of control samples from healthy donors and cancer patients. Using immunoSEQ multiplex PCR, the repertoire was profiled, and TCRdb retains in-frame clones only, with some absent. The sample contains 70,000 or so clones, 89% of which appear only once. Sequencing was carried out using PBMCs. The receptor source for this set is a man aged 60 to 69 with lung cancer. Each CDR3 is given with its conserved first and last residue. The order of the fields is V gene, J gene, D gene, clone size, CDR3 protein, CDR3 DNA. D genes are given only for firm matches. Rows give clone size only sometimes, using once, few, many, or a class for an expanded clone.

TRBV7-8	TRBJ2-3	TRBD1	NA	CASSHLAPGQGTDTQYF	TGTGCCAGCAGCCACTTAGCCCCGGGACAGGGCACAGATACGCAGTATTTT
TRBV30	TRBJ2-2	TRBD1	NA	CAWRIPRTGGTGELFF	TGTGCCTGGAGAATACCCAGGACAGGGGGCACCGGGGAGCTGTTTTTT
TRBV9	TRBJ2-2	NA	NA	CASSAGTLNTGELFF	TGTGCCAGCAGCGCCGGGACACTGAACACCGGGGAGCTGTTTTTT
TRBV12-3/TRBV12-4	TRBJ2-5	NA	NA	CASSLSSEETQYF	TGTGCCAGCAGTTTGTCTAGCGAAGAGACCCAGTACTTC
TRBV7-9	TRBJ2-5	NA	NA	CASSPRTTQETQYF	TGTGCCAGCAGCCCCCGGACTACCCAAGAGACCCAGTACTTC
TRBV3-1/TRBV3-2	TRBJ1-3	NA	NA	CASSFGAGPGNTIYF	TGTGCCAGCAGCTTTGGCGCAGGGCCTGGAAACACCATATATTTT
TRBV7-8	TRBJ1-3	NA	few	CGWGPLRGNTIYF	TGTGGTTGGGGGCCCTTGCGTGGAAACACCATATATTTT
TRBV9	TRBJ2-2	TRBD2	NA	CASSLGTGGGANTGELFF	TGTGCCAGCAGCCTTGGGACTGGCGGGGGGGCGAACACCGGGGAGCTGTTTTTT
TRBV5-1	TRBJ2-5	NA	NA	CASSLALLRGEETQYF	TGCGCCAGCAGCTTGGCCTTATTGAGGGGCGAGGAGACCCAGTACTTC
TRBV4-1	TRBJ1-4	NA	NA	CASTSRVGDPEKLFF	TGCGCCAGCACCTCACGGGTAGGTGATCCTGAAAAACTGTTTTTT
TRBV6-5	TRBJ2-7	NA	NA	CASSYGPIGPYEQYF	TGTGCCAGCAGTTACGGCCCTATAGGTCCCTACGAGCAGTACTTC
TRBV13	TRBJ2-1	NA	NA	CASSGKGLAYNEQFF	TGTGCCAGCAGCGGAAAAGGGCTTGCCTACAATGAGCAGTTCTTC
TRBV5-1	TRBJ1-6	TRBD1	NA	CASSLAGTGSSYNSPLHF	TGCGCCAGCAGCTTGGCCGGGACAGGAAGCTCCTATAATTCACCCCTCCACTTT
TRBV7-2	TRBJ2-7	TRBD2	NA	CASSPTSGPYEQYF	TGTGCCAGCAGCCCGACTAGCGGCCCCTACGAGCAGTACTTC
TRBV18	TRBJ2-1	TRBD2	once	CASSRGLAGGIYSYNEQFF	TGTGCCAGCTCACGAGGACTAGCGGGGGGGATCTACTCCTACAATGAGCAGTTCTTC
TRBV6-6	TRBJ2-7	TRBD2	NA	CASSALAGASYEQYF	TGTGCCAGCAGTGCCTTAGCGGGGGCCTCCTACGAGCAGTACTTC
TRBV4-1	TRBJ2-2	NA	NA	CASRDGFRNTGELFF	TGCGCCTCACGGGACGGGTTTCGTAACACCGGGGAGCTGTTTTTT
TRBV24-1	TRBJ2-2	NA	NA	CATSGPFNTGELFF	TGTGCCACCAGCGGGCCGTTTAACACCGGGGAGCTGTTTTTT
TRBV3-1/TRBV3-2	TRBJ1-1	NA	NA	CASSQVGRTEAFF	TGTGCCAGCAGCCAAGTTGGGAGGACTGAAGCTTTCTTT
TRBV5-4	TRBJ2-3	NA	NA	CASSSPLFGTDTQYF	TGTGCCAGCAGCTCTCCCCTCTTTGGCACAGATACGCAGTATTTT
TRBV7-9	TRBJ2-5	NA	once	CALIRSRYRETQYF	TGTGCCCTTATTCGCTCCCGGTATAGGGAGACCCAGTACTTC
TRBV24-1	TRBJ2-5	NA	NA	CATSDATVLETQYF	TGTGCCACCAGTGACGCGACAGTCCTAGAGACCCAGTACTTC
TRBV11-3	TRBJ2-2	NA	NA	CASSPNTGELFF	TGTGCCAGCAGTCCGAACACCGGGGAGCTGTTTTTT
TRBV4-1	TRBJ2-5	NA	NA	CASSQPGQETQYF	TGCGCCAGCAGCCAACCGGGGCAAGAGACCCAGTACTTC
TRBV13	TRBJ2-7	NA	NA	CASSPRRAGKENEQYF	TGTGCCAGCAGCCCCCGGAGGGCAGGTAAGGAGAACGAGCAGTACTTC
TRBV3-1/TRBV3-2	TRBJ2-2	NA	NA	CASSRGGGSTGELFF	TGTGCCAGCAGCAGGGGAGGGGGGAGCACCGGGGAGCTGTTTTTT
TRBV7-9	TRBJ1-5	NA	NA	CASSLGDGNSNQPQHF	TGTGCCAGCAGCTTAGGGGACGGCAATAGCAATCAGCCCCAGCATTTT